Below, one T cell receptor (beta chain) is given with its context. In germline, CDR1 is SGHRS, CDR2 YFSETQ. Between the trimmed V and J ends, which lost 0 bases and 7 bases, there was a span of 8 bases. The CDR3 loop spans 13 amino acids. Assay: immunoSEQ multiplex PCR; the TCRdb copy retains only in-frame clones and omits some. The top ten hold approximately 2.2% of the sample, which has 200,000 to 300,000 clones, 80% to 90% seen once. The data originate from a study of blood T cell repertoires in COVID-19. Sequenced material: peripheral blood. This sequence originates from a woman aged 45-65 years with acute or convalescent COVID-19. The rearrangement joins TRBV5-1 to TRBJ1-5; D is unresolved. The CDR3 region has the DNA TGCGCCAGCAGCTTGGGACAAAGCCAGCCCCAGCATTTT. It specifies CASSLGQSQPQHF.